The 18 T cell receptor beta chains below come from one sample, sequenced in a study of control samples from healthy donors and cancer patients. Profiled with immunoSEQ multiplex PCR; TCRdb holds only in-frame clones, not every one. This sample has roughly 450,000 clones, with about 93% found just once. Material: PBMCs. All receptors come from a man aged 35 to 55 with head and neck cancer.

The chain uses TRBV6-5 and TRBJ2-1, with 7 bases lining up with TRBD1. Germline lookup yields CDR1 MNHEY and CDR2 SVGAGI. The junction had 5 bases not matched to a gene; V was cut back by 0 bases and J by 9 bases. This CDR3 comprises 14 residues. The CDR3 loop reads CASSYSRGPGEQFF. The CDR3 nucleotides are TGTGCCAGCAGTTACTCAAGGGGGCCCGGTGAGCAGTTCTTC.

As to this clone: The same CDR3 also results from other DNA sequences found in this sample. The chain joins TRBV12-3 or TRBV12-4 to TRBJ1-1; D possibly corresponds to TRBD1 (5 bases). The V gene lost 8 bases and the J gene lost 14 bases, with 21 bases spanning the gap. This CDR3 contains 12 residues. The CDR3 spells CASLTVRPMAFF. The CDR3 nucleotides are TGTGCCAGCTTGACAGTCCGGCCGATGGCCTTCTTT.

The V call is TRBV4-3, the J call TRBJ1-5; no reliable D call. The germline gives CDR1 LGHNA, CDR2 YSLEER. CDR3 size: 14 residues. V gave up 0 bases and J gave up 10 bases, with 13 bases separating them. The CDR3 DNA follows: TGCGCCAGCAGCCAAGATAAGGGAGTCAGCCCCCAGCATTTT. This sequence encodes CASSQDKGVSPQHF.

Worth noting for this clone: Different DNA sequences within this sample yield the same CDR3. The V gene is TRBV19, the J gene TRBJ1-3; D gene uncertain. Germline-derived CDR1 and CDR2 are LNHDA and SQIVND (reference sequence). V dropped 6 bases and J dropped 0 bases, with 9 bases sitting between them. This CDR3 spans 14 amino acids. As DNA, the CDR3 is TGTGCCAGTAGAACTGGTAGCTCTGGAAACACCATATATTTT. Amino acids: CASRTGSSGNTIYF.

The chain has TRBV12-3 or TRBV12-4 and TRBJ1-1, with 10 nucleotides matching TRBD1. This CDR3 region has 12 residues. Trimming removed 7 bases from V and 11 bases from J; junction bases left unmatched: 7. CDR3 DNA sequence: TGTGCCAGCATAATTCCGGGACAGGGGGCTTTCTTT. Residues: CASIIPGQGAFF.

The chain links TRBV9 to TRBJ1-1; 7 bases align to TRBD1. V trimming: 4 bases; J trimming: 1 base; junction bases outside the gene matches: 7. CDR1 is SGDLS, CDR2 YYNGEE, per germline. The CDR3 runs to 15 residues. The CDR3 protein is CASSSLGTANTEAFF. The DNA of the CDR3 is TGTGCCAGCAGCAGCCTCGGGACAGCGAACACTGAAGCTTTCTTT.

This clone was seen a few times. The V call is TRBV28, the J call TRBJ2-3; D gene ambiguous. The V gene's germline CDR1 is MDHEN and CDR2 SYDVKM. This CDR3 spans 10 amino acids. With 7 bases removed from V and 7 bases from J, the gap between germline ends came to 6 bases. The CDR3, as DNA: TGTGCCAGCAAAGGAAATACGCAGTATTTT. Amino acid sequence: CASKGNTQYF.

This clone was picked up a small number of times. This chain joins TRBV2 and TRBJ1-5; TRBD1 might be the D (5 bases). This CDR3 region has 15 residues. Germline V gene sequence: CDR1 SNHLY, CDR2 FYNNEI. Trimming stripped 4 bases from V and 7 bases from J, with 17 bases between. CDR3 DNA sequence: TGTGCCAGCAGTGCCCGGGACCCATCACGGCAGCCCCAGCATTTT. Translated: CASSARDPSRQPQHF.

Notes on this clone: Different DNA sequences within this sample yield the same CDR3. The gene calls are TRBV7-3 and TRBJ2-1, with D maybe TRBD2 (5 bases). Germline CDR1 and CDR2: SGHTA and FQGTGA. The V gene lost 2 bases and the J gene lost 9 bases, with 5 bases spanning the gap. This CDR3 is 11 amino acids long. CDR3 residues: CASSLGGEQFF. CDR3 nucleotides: TGTGCCAGCAGCTTAGGAGGTGAGCAGTTCTTC.

V gene TRBV6-1 combines with J gene TRBJ1-5; the D gene is possibly TRBD1 (5 bases). Germline CDR1 MNHNS, CDR2 SASEGT. V shed 2 bases and J shed 4 bases, with 15 bases lying between them. The CDR3 has 16 amino acids. Written as DNA, the CDR3 is TGTGCCAGCAGTGAAATCGGCGGGACCCAGAATCAGCCCCAGCATTTT. It codes for CASSEIGGTQNQPQHF.

The chain uses TRBV9 and TRBJ1-1; 10 bases fit TRBD1. This CDR3 is built from 15 residues. Losses at the gene ends were 4 bases for V and 2 bases for J; bases not matched to a gene: 5. Germline V lookup: CDR1 SGDLS, CDR2 YYNGEE. The CDR3, as DNA: TGTGCCAGCAGCTCAGGGACAGGGGTTAACACTGAAGCTTTCTTT. Protein product: CASSSGTGVNTEAFF.

This chain links TRBV9 with TRBJ2-3; TRBD2 is a possible D gene (6 bases). Deletions cut 7 bases from V and 4 bases from J, with 13 bases between. This CDR3 contains 13 residues. Germline lookup yields CDR1 SGDLS and CDR2 YYNGEE. CDR3 sequence reads: CASGDSLADTQYF. The CDR3 nucleotides are TGTGCCAGCGGGGACTCCCTAGCAGATACGCAGTATTTT. Looking up the rest from reference TRBV9 and TRBJ2-3 gives the full variable domain: DSGVTQTPKHLITATGQRVTLRCSPRSGDLSVYWYQQSLDQGLQFLIQYYNGEERAKGNILERFSAQQFPDLHSELNLSSLELGDSALYFCASGDSLADTQYFGPGTRLTVL.

The rearrangement links TRBV6-1 to TRBJ1-1; TRBD1 aligns across 7 bases. The CDR3 is 14 amino acids. With V trimmed by 10 bases and J by 5 bases, 13 bases remained unmatched. CDR1 and CDR2 from the germline V gene are MNHNS and SASEGT. As DNA, the CDR3 is TGTGCCACACAGGGGTGGGGGGTTAGGACTGAAGCTTTCTTT. Its translation is CATQGWGVRTEAFF.

This chain uses TRBV6-6 with TRBJ1-5; D gene unclear. With 3 bases removed from V and 5 bases from J, the gap between germline ends came to 5 bases. Per germline, CDR1 MNHNY and CDR2 SVGAGI (reference sequence). The CDR3 loop spans 12 amino acids. Written as DNA, the CDR3 is TGTGCCAGCAGTTATCGGGATCAGCCCCAGCATTTT. Protein: CASSYRDQPQHF.

The chain couples TRBV10-1 to TRBJ1-2; maybe TRBD1 (5 bases). In germline, CDR1 is WNHNN, CDR2 SYGVQD (reference sequence). The CDR3 covers 13 residues. V lost 0 bases and J 5 bases, leaving 7 bases between the germline ends. Here the CDR3 DNA reads TGCGCCAGCAGTGAGTCGGGGGGTTATGGCTACACCTTC. Amino acid sequence: CASSESGGYGYTF.

The genes are TRBV3-1 (or the pseudogene TRBV3-2) and TRBJ2-2, with 8 bases matching TRBD1. Trimming removed 3 bases from V and 4 bases from J; junction bases left unmatched: 4. The CDR3 runs 15 residues. Germline CDR1 LGHDT, CDR2 YNNKEL (reference sequence). CDR3 residues: CASSHLTGGTGELFF. For the CDR3, the DNA is TGTGCCAGCAGCCATTTAACAGGGGGCACCGGGGAGCTGTTTTTT.

This chain uses TRBV27 with TRBJ2-5; TRBD2 aligns across 9 bases. CDR3 length: 15 residues. The V gene end was trimmed by 6 bases and the J gene end by 4 bases; junction bases not matched to a gene: 9. Looked up from germline, CDR1 is MNHEY and CDR2 is SMNVEV (reference sequence). The CDR3 DNA follows: TGTGCCAGCAGAGATCTTAGCGGGGGTACAGAGACCCAGTACTTC. Protein sequence: CASRDLSGGTETQYF.

The rearrangement joins TRBV7-8 to TRBJ2-7; D might be TRBD1 (5 bases). The CDR3 consists of 16 residues. Trimming took 3 bases from V and 2 from J, leaving 17 bases between them. Per germline, CDR1 SGHVS and CDR2 FQNEAQ. CDR3 nucleotides: TGTGCCAGCAGCTTCCCCAGGGTACAGGCGGCCTACGAGCAGTACTTC. It translates to CASSFPRVQAAYEQYF.